This TCR beta chain was identified during a study of cytomegalovirus exposure and HLA in healthy donors. Study-level points and caveats: With later analysis, a missense DCLRE1C variant became linked to TCR beta V- and J-gene trimming. Available immune exposure information covered CMV serostatus only. 87-base-pair reads could not separate some V segments, including TRBV6-2 and TRBV6-3. The listing of 150 to 200 TCR beta chains classed them as cytomegalovirus-associated.

Points on this clone: Its antigen is currently unknown.

The V end lost 4 bases, the J end lost 4 bases, and 15 bases lay between the germline ends. The CDR3 contains 15 residues. Looked up from germline, CDR1 is SGHNT and CDR2 is YYREEE (reference sequence). PCR employed 60 Vbeta and 13 Jbeta primers. The method was immunoSEQ multiplex PCR; TCRdb's version includes in-frame clones alone and lacks a portion of them. The sample yields about 190,000 clones, approximately 81% seen once. V is TRBV5-4 and J is TRBJ2-1; D not resolved. The material sequenced was PBMCs. This TCR came from a woman in her twenties or thirties in good health and CMV-seronegative. The CDR3 DNA follows: TGTGCCAGCAGCGGGCCTGAACTGAGATACAATGAGCAGTTCTTC. Translating it yields CASSGPELRYNEQFF.